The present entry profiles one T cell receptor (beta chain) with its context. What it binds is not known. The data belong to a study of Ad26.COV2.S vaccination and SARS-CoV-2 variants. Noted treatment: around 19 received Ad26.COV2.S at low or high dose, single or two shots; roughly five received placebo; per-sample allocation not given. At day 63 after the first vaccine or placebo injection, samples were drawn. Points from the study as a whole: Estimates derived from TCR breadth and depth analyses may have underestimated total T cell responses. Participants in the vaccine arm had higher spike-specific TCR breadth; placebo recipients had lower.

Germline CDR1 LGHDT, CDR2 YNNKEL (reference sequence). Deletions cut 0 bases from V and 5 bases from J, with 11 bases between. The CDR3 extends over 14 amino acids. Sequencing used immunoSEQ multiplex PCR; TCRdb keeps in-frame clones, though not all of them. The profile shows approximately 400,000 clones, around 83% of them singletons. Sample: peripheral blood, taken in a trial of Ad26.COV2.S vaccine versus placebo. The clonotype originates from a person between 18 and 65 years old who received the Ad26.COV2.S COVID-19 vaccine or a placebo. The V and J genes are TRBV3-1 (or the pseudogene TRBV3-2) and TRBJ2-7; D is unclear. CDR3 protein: CASSQDPGGHEQYF. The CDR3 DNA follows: TGTGCCAGCAGCCAAGACCCAGGCGGCCACGAGCAGTACTTC.